This T cell receptor beta chain originates from a study of shared clonotypes between healthy human individuals. General study results and limits: All-four-donor shared clonotypes had higher generation probabilities than non-shared clonotypes did. Clonotype sharing among donors was expected to depend on sequencing depth.

CDR3 length equals 17 residues. The germline V gene encodes CDR1 MNHEY and CDR2 SMNVEV (reference sequence). Turning to this clone: The antigen remains unidentified. The germline gene is not matched at one end of the junction; a read error may be the cause. Additional DNA sequences in this sample encode the identical CDR3.

Using immunoSEQ multiplex PCR, the repertoire was profiled, and TCRdb retains in-frame clones only, with some absent. The sample lists more than 900,000 clones; about 84% were seen once. The TCR was taken from a man aged 18 to 29 in good health. Some clones in this sample may be carry-over from other donors' samples. The chain joins TRBV27 to TRBJ1-2; possibly TRBD1 for D (6 bases). Input material: memory CD4+ T cells from PBMCs. Noted subset: CD45RA-negative fraction. In DNA form, the CDR3 reads TGCGCCAGCAGTGCGCGATTCAGGGGAAGGGCTAACTATGGCTACACCTTC. Amino acids: CASSARFRGRANYGYTF.